The source of this T cell receptor (beta chain) is a study of blood T cells in healthy people across ages. Study-level results: TCR beta diversity, measured per million T cells, fell in a roughly linear way with age.

In the case of this clonotype: No antigen is known for it.

Each individual donor underwent a draw of 8.5 to 10 milliliters of peripheral blood. For the second PCR, which ran for about 6 to 11 cycles, a sample-barcoded 5' primer and a J-beta primer mix were used. All cDNA molecules were each tagged by a template-switch adaptor with 12 random nucleotides. Each of the samples gave a minimum of 2.5 million paired-end reads that contained CDR3. Using its own MiXCR run on the 5' RACE reads, TCRdb lists one record per CDR3 protein. The sample includes hundreds of thousands of distinct CDR3 sequences, around 42% of them seen just once. The TCR comes from a man aged 55 to 70 in good health. Sequenced material: blood.

The CDR3 region has the DNA TGTGCCAGCAGCCCGAGGACGCGGGATACGCAGTATTTT. Translated, it gives CASSPRTRDTQYF. This chain connects TRBV7-2 to TRBJ2-3; no clear D gene. CDR1 SGHTA and CDR2 FQGNSA come from the germline V gene. CDR3 size: 13 residues. Trimming took off 5 bases at V and 6 bases at J, with 12 bases between the two ends.